The 18 T cell receptor beta chains listed next were all sequenced from one sample in a study of blood T cell repertoires in COVID-19. Assay used: immunoSEQ multiplex PCR; TCRdb lists only in-frame clones, some missing. The sample records about 250,000 clones, roughly 85% being singletons. The specimen was PBMCs or T cells enriched from blood (not recorded which). The receptors here all came from a woman under 40 who had recovered from COVID-19.

The V gene is TRBV7-6, the J gene TRBJ2-7; TRBD2 matches at 9 bases. The V segment lost 5 bases and the J segment 0 bases; nucleotides outside the gene matches: 14. The CDR3 is 18 amino acids. Germline CDR1 reads SGHVS; CDR2 reads FNYEAQ. The CDR3 sequence: CASSPTAGLAGSSYEQYF. CDR3 nucleotides: TGTGCCAGCAGCCCGACCGCGGGGCTAGCGGGATCCTCCTACGAGCAGTACTTC.

The table lists this clone with a count of one. The rearrangement links TRBV28 to TRBJ1-2; TRBD1 agrees at 9 bases. Germline V CDR1 and CDR2: MDHEN, SYDVKM. J gave up 5 bases and V 7 bases, and 14 bases lay outside the gene matches. CDR3 length: 16 residues. The chain's CDR3 is CASNKGSGTGNYGYTF. CDR3 nucleotides: TGTGCCAGCAATAAGGGCTCCGGGACAGGGAATTATGGCTACACCTTC.

The genes are TRBV7-6 and TRBJ1-2; perhaps TRBD1 as D (6 bases). The CDR3 has 13 amino acids. Germline V CDR1 and CDR2: SGHVS, FNYEAQ. Trimming cost V 1 base and J 3 bases, with 6 bases left between them. CDR3 protein: CASSLGQDYGYTF. The CDR3 DNA sequence: TGTGCCAGCAGCTTAGGACAGGACTATGGCTACACCTTC.

This chain links TRBV2 with TRBJ1-6, with 8 positions matching TRBD1. The V and J ends lost 4 bases and 6 bases, in that order; junction bases with no gene match: 5. CDR3 length equals 15 residues. CDR1 is SNHLY and CDR2 is FYNNEI in the germline V gene. CDR3 amino acids: CASSAGDRGNSPLHF. CDR3 coding DNA: TGTGCCAGCAGTGCAGGAGACAGGGGTAATTCACCCCTCCACTTT. The full variable domain, its missing parts supplied by reference TRBV2 and TRBJ1-6, is EPEVTQTPSHQVTQMGQEVILRCVPISNHLYFYWYRQILGQKVEFLVSFYNNEISEKSEIFDDQFSVERPDGSNFTLKIRSTKLEDSAMYFCASSAGDRGNSPLHFGNGTRLTVT.

The V gene is TRBV7-9, the J gene TRBJ1-3; D unclear. This CDR3 is 15 amino acids long. The ends were cut back, 5 bases at V and 0 bases at J, with 11 bases in the middle. The germline V gene encodes CDR1 SEHNR and CDR2 FQNEAQ (reference sequence). CDR3 bases: TGTGCCAGCAGCCAAAGATCTATCTCTGGAAACACCATATATTTT. It is translated as CASSQRSISGNTIYF. The full variable domain, in which reference TRBV7-9 and TRBJ1-3 provide the parts outside the CDR3, is DTGVSQNPRHKITKRGQNVTFRCDPISEHNRLYWYRQTLGQGPEFLTYFQNEAQLEKSRLLSDRFSAERPKGSFSTLEIQRTEQGDSAMYLCASSQRSISGNTIYFGEGSWLTVV.

This sequence joins TRBV7-2 and TRBJ1-2; no clear D. The CDR3 has 15 amino acids. Trimming shortened V by 2 bases and J by 7 bases, and 17 bases separated the two germline ends. CDR1 and CDR2 (germline): SGHTA, FQGNSA. In DNA, the CDR3 is TGTGCCAGCAGCTTATCGAGGGTCTCGGAGGTTGGCTACACCTTC. Protein: CASSLSRVSEVGYTF. The full variable domain, in which reference TRBV7-2 and TRBJ1-2 provide the parts outside the CDR3, is GAGVSQSPSNKVTEKGKDVELRCDPISGHTALYWYRQSLGQGLEFLIYFQGNSAPDKSGLPSDRFSAERTGGSVSTLTIQRTQQEDSAVYLCASSLSRVSEVGYTFGSGTRLTVV.

This clone has only a few counts. The rearrangement uses TRBV5-1 and TRBJ2-3; D gene unclear. The germline CDR1 and CDR2 sequences are SGHRS and YFSETQ. This CDR3 region has 14 residues. Trimming removed 2 bases from V and 6 bases from J, with 13 bases in between. The CDR3 coding sequence is TGCGCCAGCAGCTTCTCCTTCGCTAGGGATACGCAGTATTTT. This translates into CASSFSFARDTQYF.

The chain has TRBV5-1 and TRBJ1-2; D might be TRBD1 (5 bases). The germline V gene has CDR1 SGHRS and CDR2 YFSETQ. The CDR3 has 14 amino acids. Deletions cut 4 bases from V and 5 bases from J, with 15 bases between. The CDR3 spells CASSDGTGGYGYTF. Written as DNA, the CDR3 is TGCGCCAGCAGCGACGGGACTGGGGGGTATGGCTACACCTTC.

This clone was picked up one time. The V and J genes are TRBV6-5 and TRBJ1-4; D possibly corresponds to TRBD1 (5 bases). V was cut by 6 bases and J by 8 bases, with 10 bases left in between. CDR1 and CDR2 (germline): MNHEY, SVGAGI. The CDR3 runs 12 residues. CDR3 DNA sequence: TGTGCCAGCAGGCAGGGCTCGGAAAAACTGTTTTTT. Its translation: CASRQGSEKLFF.

The V call is TRBV30, the J call TRBJ1-1, with a tentative D call TRBD1 (5 bases). This CDR3 has 16 amino acids. V lost 5 bases to trimming and J lost 1 base, with 20 bases between them. In germline, CDR1 is GTSNPN, CDR2 SVGIG (reference sequence). CDR3 sequence: CAWGRRRDTGNTEAFF. CDR3 DNA: TGTGCCTGGGGACGTCGGCGAGATACAGGGAACACTGAAGCTTTCTTT.

The rearrangement uses TRBV18 and TRBJ2-1, with 11 nucleotides matching TRBD2. The germline CDR1 and CDR2 sequences are KGHSH and LQKENI. CDR3 size: 16 residues. Trimming cost V 4 bases and J 4 bases; bases outside gene matches: 6. The CDR3 bases are TGTGCCAGCTCACGGGCGACTAGCGGGGTTTACAATGAGCAGTTCTTC. Residues: CASSRATSGVYNEQFF.

This clone was picked up a small number of times. The gene calls are TRBV10-3 and TRBJ1-2, with a tentative D call TRBD1 (5 bases). The CDR3 runs 14 residues. Germline V gives CDR1 ENHRY, CDR2 SYGVKD. V dropped 7 bases and J dropped 2 bases, with 14 bases sitting between them. CDR3 loop: CAITKGEENYGYTF. The CDR3 coding sequence is TGTGCCATCACCAAAGGGGAGGAGAACTATGGCTACACCTTC.

The chain combines TRBV15 with TRBJ2-7; 13 nucleotides align to TRBD2. Losses at the gene ends were 2 bases for V and 5 bases for J; bases not matched to a gene: 6. The germline gives CDR1 LNHNV, CDR2 YYDKDF (reference sequence). The CDR3 length is 16 residues. This CDR3 is CATSRITSGGVHEQYF. The CDR3 nucleotides read TGTGCCACCAGCAGAATAACTAGCGGGGGGGTCCACGAGCAGTACTTC. Full variable domain (remainder filled in from reference TRBV15 and TRBJ2-7): DAMVIQNPRYQVTQFGKPVTLSCSQTLNHNVMYWYQQKSSQAPKLLFHYYDKDFNNEADTPDNFQSRRPNTSFCFLDIRSPGLGDTAMYLCATSRITSGGVHEQYFGPGTRLTVT.

The chain employs TRBV7-9 and TRBJ1-6; 9 bases match TRBD1. V was clipped by 4 bases and J by 7 bases; unmatched bases: 8. Germline V gene data show CDR1 as SEHNR and CDR2 as FQNEAQ (reference sequence). The CDR3 is 16 residues long. The chain's CDR3 is CASSSRQGGRNSPLHF. In DNA form, the CDR3 reads TGTGCCAGCAGCTCAAGACAGGGGGGCCGCAATTCACCCCTCCACTTT. The complete variable domain, with remaining parts taken from reference TRBV7-9 and TRBJ1-6, reads DTGVSQNPRHKITKRGQNVTFRCDPISEHNRLYWYRQTLGQGPEFLTYFQNEAQLEKSRLLSDRFSAERPKGSFSTLEIQRTEQGDSAMYLCASSSRQGGRNSPLHFGNGTRLTVT.

This sequence joins TRBV7-8 and TRBJ1-1; TRBD1 is a possible D gene (5 bases). This CDR3 region has 15 residues. V was clipped by 6 bases and J by 5 bases, with 19 bases between them. CDR1 is SGHVS, CDR2 FQNEAQ, per germline. In DNA form, the CDR3 reads TGTGCCAGCAGTAAAAACCAGGGTGCTTGGACTGAAGCTTTCTTT. Its protein is CASSKNQGAWTEAFF.

This clone occurred once. The V and J genes are TRBV7-6 and TRBJ1-1; maybe TRBD1 (5 bases). The germline gives CDR1 SGHVS, CDR2 FNYEAQ. The V and J ends lost 5 bases and 5 bases respectively, with 15 bases between them. This CDR3 comprises 14 residues. The CDR3: CASSGWGDGTEAFF. CDR3 bases: TGTGCCAGCAGCGGGTGGGGGGATGGGACTGAAGCTTTCTTT.

The chain links TRBV4-1 to TRBJ2-5, with D perhaps matching TRBD2 (5 bases). Trimming took off 0 bases at V and 5 bases at J, with 19 bases between the two ends. This CDR3 is built from 17 residues. Germline V gives CDR1 MGHRA, CDR2 YSYEKL. The CDR3 bases are TGCGCCAGCAGCCAAGATCCGAGAAGCGGTGATGGGGAGACCCAGTACTTC. Translation: CASSQDPRSGDGETQYF.

CDR3 nucleotides: TGTGCCAGCAGCGACAGGTTCTCTGGAAACACCATATATTTT. It is translated as CASSDRFSGNTIYF. The chain uses TRBV9 and TRBJ1-3; TRBD1 is a possible D gene (5 bases). Trimming shortened V by 3 bases and J by 0 bases, and 7 bases separated the two germline ends. The CDR3 has 14 amino acids. Germline CDR1 and CDR2: SGDLS and YYNGEE. Using reference TRBV9 and TRBJ1-3 for the parts outside the CDR3, the full variable domain is DSGVTQTPKHLITATGQRVTLRCSPRSGDLSVYWYQQSLDQGLQFLIQYYNGEERAKGNILERFSAQQFPDLHSELNLSSLELGDSALYFCASSDRFSGNTIYFGEGSWLTVV.